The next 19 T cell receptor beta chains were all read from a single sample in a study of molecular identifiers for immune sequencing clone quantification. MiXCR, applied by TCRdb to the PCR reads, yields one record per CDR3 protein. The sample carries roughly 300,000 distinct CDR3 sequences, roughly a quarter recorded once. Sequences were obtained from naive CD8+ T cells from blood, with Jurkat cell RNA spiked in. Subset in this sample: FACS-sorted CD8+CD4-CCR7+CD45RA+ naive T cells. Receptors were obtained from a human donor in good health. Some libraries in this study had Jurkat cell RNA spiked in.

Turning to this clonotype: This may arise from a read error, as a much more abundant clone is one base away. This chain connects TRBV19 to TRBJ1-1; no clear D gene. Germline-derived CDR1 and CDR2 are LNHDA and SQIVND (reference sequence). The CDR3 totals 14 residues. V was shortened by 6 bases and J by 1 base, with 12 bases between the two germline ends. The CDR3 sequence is CASSRNSGNTEAFF. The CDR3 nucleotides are TGTGCCAGTAGCCGGAACTCAGGGAACACTGAAGCTTTCTTT.

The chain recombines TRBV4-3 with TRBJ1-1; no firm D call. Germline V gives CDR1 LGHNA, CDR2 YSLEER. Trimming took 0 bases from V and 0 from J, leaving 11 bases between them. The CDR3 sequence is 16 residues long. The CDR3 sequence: CASSQERWSVNTEAFF. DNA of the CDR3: TGCGCCAGCAGCCAAGAACGCTGGTCCGTGAACACTGAAGCTTTCTTT.

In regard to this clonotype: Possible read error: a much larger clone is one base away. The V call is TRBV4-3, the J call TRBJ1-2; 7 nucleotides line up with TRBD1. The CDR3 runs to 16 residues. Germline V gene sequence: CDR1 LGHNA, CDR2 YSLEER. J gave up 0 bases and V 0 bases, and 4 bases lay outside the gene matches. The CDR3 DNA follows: TGCGCCAGCAGCCAAGATCGACAGGGATCTAACTATGGCTACACCTTC. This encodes CASSQDRQGSNYGYTF.

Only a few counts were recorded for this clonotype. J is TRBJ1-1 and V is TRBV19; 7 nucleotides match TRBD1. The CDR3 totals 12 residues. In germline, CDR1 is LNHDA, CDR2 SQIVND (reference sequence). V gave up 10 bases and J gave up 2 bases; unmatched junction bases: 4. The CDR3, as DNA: TGTGCCACGGGACAGCATAACACTGAAGCTTTCTTT. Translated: CATGQHNTEAFF. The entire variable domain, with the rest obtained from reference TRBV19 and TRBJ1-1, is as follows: DGGITQSPKYLFRKEGQNVTLSCEQNLNHDAMYWYRQDPGQGLRLIYYSQIVNDFQKGDIAEGYSVSREKKESFPLTVTSAQKNPTAFYLCATGQHNTEAFFGQGTRLTVV.

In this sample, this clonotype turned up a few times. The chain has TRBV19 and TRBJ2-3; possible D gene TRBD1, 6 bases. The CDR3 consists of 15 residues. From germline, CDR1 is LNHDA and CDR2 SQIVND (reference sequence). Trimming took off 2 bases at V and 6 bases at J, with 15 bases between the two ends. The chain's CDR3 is CASSISSRGSDTQYF. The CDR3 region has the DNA TGTGCCAGTAGTATATCGAGCAGGGGCTCGGATACGCAGTATTTT.

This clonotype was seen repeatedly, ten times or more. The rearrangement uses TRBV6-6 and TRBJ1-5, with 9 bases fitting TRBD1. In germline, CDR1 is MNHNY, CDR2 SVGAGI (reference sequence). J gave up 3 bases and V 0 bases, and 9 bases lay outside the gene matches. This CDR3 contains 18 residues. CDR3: CASSYSGRQGVPNQPQHF. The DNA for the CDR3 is TGTGCCAGCAGTTACTCTGGGAGACAGGGGGTCCCCAATCAGCCCCAGCATTTT.

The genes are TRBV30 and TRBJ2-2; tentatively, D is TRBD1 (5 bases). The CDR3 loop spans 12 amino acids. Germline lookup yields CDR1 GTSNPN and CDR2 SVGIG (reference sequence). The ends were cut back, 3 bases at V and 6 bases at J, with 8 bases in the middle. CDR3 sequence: CAWSETAGELFF. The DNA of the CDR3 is TGTGCCTGGAGCGAGACAGCCGGGGAGCTGTTTTTT. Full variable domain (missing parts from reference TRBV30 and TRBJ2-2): SQTIHQWPATLVQPVGSPLSLECTVEGTSNPNLYWYRQAAGRGLQLLFYSVGIGQISSEVPQNLSASRPQDRQFILSSKKLLLSDSGFYLCAWSETAGELFFGEGSRLTVL.

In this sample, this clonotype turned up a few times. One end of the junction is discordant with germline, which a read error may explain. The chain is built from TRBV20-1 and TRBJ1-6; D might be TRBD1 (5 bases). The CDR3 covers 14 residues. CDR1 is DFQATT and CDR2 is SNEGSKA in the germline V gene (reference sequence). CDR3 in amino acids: CGARGAPLGSPLHF. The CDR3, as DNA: TGCGGTGCTAGAGGGGCTCCTCTCGGTTCACCCCTCCACTTT.

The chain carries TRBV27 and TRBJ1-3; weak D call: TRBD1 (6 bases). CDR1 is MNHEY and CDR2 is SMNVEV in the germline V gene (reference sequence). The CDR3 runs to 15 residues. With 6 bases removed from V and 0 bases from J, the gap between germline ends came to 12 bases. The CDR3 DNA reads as TGTGCCAGCAGCTCGACAGGCAACTCTGGAAACACCATATATTTT. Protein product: CASSSTGNSGNTIYF.

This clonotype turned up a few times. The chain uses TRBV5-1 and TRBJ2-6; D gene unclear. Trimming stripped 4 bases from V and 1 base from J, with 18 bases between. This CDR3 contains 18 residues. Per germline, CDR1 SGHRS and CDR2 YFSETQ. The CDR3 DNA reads TGCGCCAGCAGCCAAGGATTACGGTTCCAGTCTGGGGCCAACGTCCTGACTTTC. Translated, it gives CASSQGLRFQSGANVLTF.

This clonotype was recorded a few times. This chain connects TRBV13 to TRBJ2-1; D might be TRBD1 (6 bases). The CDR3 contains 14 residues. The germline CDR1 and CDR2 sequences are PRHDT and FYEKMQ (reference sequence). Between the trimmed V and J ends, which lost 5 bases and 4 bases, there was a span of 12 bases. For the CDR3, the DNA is TGTGCCAGCAGCCATATAAGGGGGTACAATGAGCAGTTCTTC. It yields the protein CASSHIRGYNEQFF.

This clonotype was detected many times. CDR3 coding DNA: TGCGCCAGCAGCTTGGATACTCTAGTCGGGACTGAAGCTTTCTTT. It codes for CASSLDTLVGTEAFF. The chain carries TRBV5-1 and TRBJ1-1; D not certain. The V end lost 0 bases, the J end lost 5 bases, and 14 bases lay between the germline ends. Germline V gene lookup returns CDR1 SGHRS and CDR2 YFSETQ. The CDR3 loop spans 15 amino acids. The variable domain in full, with the rest retrieved from reference TRBV5-1 and TRBJ1-1, is KAGVTQTPRYLIKTRGQQVTLSCSPISGHRSVSWYQQTPGQGLQFLFEYFSETQRNKGNFPGRFSGRQFSNSRSEMNVSTLELGDSALYLCASSLDTLVGTEAFFGQGTRLTVV.

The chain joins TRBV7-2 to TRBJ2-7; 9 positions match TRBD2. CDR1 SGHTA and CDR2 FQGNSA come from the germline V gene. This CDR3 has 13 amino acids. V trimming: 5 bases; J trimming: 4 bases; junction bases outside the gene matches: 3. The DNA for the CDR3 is TGTGCCAGCAGCGCGGGAGGGAGGTACGAGCAGTACTTC. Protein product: CASSAGGRYEQYF.

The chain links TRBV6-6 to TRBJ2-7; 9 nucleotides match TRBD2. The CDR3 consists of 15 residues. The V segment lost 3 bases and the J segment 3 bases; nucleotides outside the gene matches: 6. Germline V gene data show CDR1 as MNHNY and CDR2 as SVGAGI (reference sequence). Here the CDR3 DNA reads TGTGCCAGCAGTTATTATAGCGGGAGAGACTACGAGCAGTACTTC. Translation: CASSYYSGRDYEQYF.

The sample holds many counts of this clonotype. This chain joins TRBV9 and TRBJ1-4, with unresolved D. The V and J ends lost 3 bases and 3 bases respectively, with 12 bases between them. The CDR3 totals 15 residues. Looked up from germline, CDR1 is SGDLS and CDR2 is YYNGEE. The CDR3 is CASSAGTWANEKLFF. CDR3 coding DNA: TGTGCCAGCAGCGCCGGAACTTGGGCTAATGAAAAACTGTTTTTT.

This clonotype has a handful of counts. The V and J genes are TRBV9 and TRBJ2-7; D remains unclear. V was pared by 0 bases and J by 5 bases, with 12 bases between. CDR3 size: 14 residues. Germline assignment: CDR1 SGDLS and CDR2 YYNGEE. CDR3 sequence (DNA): TGTGCCAGCAGCGTAGAGGGCTTAACGGACGAGCAGTACTTC. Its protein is CASSVEGLTDEQYF. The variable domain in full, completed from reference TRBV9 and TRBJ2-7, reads DSGVTQTPKHLITATGQRVTLRCSPRSGDLSVYWYQQSLDQGLQFLIQYYNGEERAKGNILERFSAQQFPDLHSELNLSSLELGDSALYFCASSVEGLTDEQYFGPGTRLTVT.

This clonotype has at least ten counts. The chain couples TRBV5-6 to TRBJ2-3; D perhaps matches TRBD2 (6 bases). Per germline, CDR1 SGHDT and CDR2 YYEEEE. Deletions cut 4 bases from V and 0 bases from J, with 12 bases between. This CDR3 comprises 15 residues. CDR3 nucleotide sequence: TGTGCCAGCAGCCCTAGCGCAACCAGCACAGATACGCAGTATTTT. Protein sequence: CASSPSATSTDTQYF.

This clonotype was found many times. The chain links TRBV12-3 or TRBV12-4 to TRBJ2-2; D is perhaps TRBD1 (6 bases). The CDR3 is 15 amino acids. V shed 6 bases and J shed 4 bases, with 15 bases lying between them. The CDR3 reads CASRLTGSPTGELFF. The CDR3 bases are TGTGCCAGCAGACTCACAGGGTCCCCCACCGGGGAGCTGTTTTTT.

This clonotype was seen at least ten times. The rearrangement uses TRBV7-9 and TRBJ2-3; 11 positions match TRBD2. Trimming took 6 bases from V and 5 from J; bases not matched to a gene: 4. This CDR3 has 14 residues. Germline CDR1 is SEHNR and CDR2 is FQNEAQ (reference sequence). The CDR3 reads CASSPSGGQDTQYF. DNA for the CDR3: TGTGCCAGCAGTCCTAGCGGGGGGCAAGATACGCAGTATTTT.